Below are 12 T cell receptor beta chains sequenced from a single sample in a study of CD8+ T cells in alopecia areata. Isolated RNA was reverse transcribed into cDNA used as the sequencing template. Sequencing was performed with immunoSEQ multiplex PCR; in TCRdb, only in-frame clones are kept and a portion is missing. Seen here are 90,000 to 100,000 clones, more than 35% observed once, and the top ten hold about 1.4%. Sequenced sample: CD4+ T cells sorted from blood. Receptors originate from a human donor with alopecia areata.

This clone occurred a few times. The J gene is TRBJ2-1, the V gene TRBV29-1, with 9 bases lining up with TRBD2. The CDR3 totals 14 residues. J lost 4 bases, V lost 7 bases, and 8 bases had no gene match. Germline CDR1 SQVTM, CDR2 ANQGSEA. Here the CDR3 DNA reads TGCAGCGCCACTAGCGGGCCGGCGTACAATGAGCAGTTCTTC. Amino acids: CSATSGPAYNEQFF.

The chain couples TRBV6-5 to TRBJ2-7; the D gene is possibly TRBD1 (6 bases). Between the trimmed V and J ends, which lost 5 bases and 3 bases, there was a span of 11 bases. Germline assignment: CDR1 MNHEY and CDR2 SVGAGI. This CDR3 contains 13 residues. The CDR3 nucleotides are TGTGCCAGCAGTCACAGGGACGGCTACGAGCAGTACTTC. Protein: CASSHRDGYEQYF.

The chain has TRBV5-4 and TRBJ2-3; TRBD2 matches at 8 bases. Germline V CDR1 and CDR2: SGHNT, YYREEE (reference sequence). V was clipped by 4 bases and J by 4 bases; unmatched bases: 8. CDR3 length: 15 amino acids. In DNA form, the CDR3 reads TGTGCCAGCAGCGCAGAAGGACTAGCCTCAGATACGCAGTATTTT. It translates to CASSAEGLASDTQYF.

This clone occurred a few times. The CDR3 is CASSLAGTGRETQYF. DNA for the CDR3: TGCGCCAGCAGCTTAGCCGGGACAGGCAGGGAGACCCAGTACTTC. The chain links TRBV5-1 to TRBJ2-5; TRBD1 agrees at 8 bases. The trim removed 2 bases at V and 5 bases at J, leaving 8 bases unmatched. Germline V gene sequence: CDR1 SGHRS, CDR2 YFSETQ. CDR3 length: 15 amino acids.

For the CDR3, the DNA is TGTGCCAGCTGGGACTACCTGGGCGAGCAGTACTTC. Its translation: CASWDYLGEQYF. The chain uses TRBV6-5 and TRBJ2-7; 7 bases fit TRBD2. Trimming at V came to 8 bases and at J to 6 bases, leaving 7 bases not matched to a gene. From germline, CDR1 is MNHEY and CDR2 SVGAGI. This CDR3 is 12 amino acids long.

The gene calls are TRBV30 and TRBJ2-7; 14 bases are shared with TRBD2. Germline V gene data show CDR1 as GTSNPN and CDR2 as SVGIG (reference sequence). V lost 0 bases to trimming and J lost 6 bases; unmatched junction nucleotides: 1. This CDR3 is 14 amino acids long. CDR3 DNA sequence: TGTGCCTGGAGTGTGGGACTAGCGGGGGCCGAGCAGTACTTC. This gives the protein CAWSVGLAGAEQYF.

V usage is TRBV19 and J usage is TRBJ2-2; D call uncertain. V was clipped by 5 bases and J by 6 bases, with 10 bases between them. Per germline, CDR1 LNHDA and CDR2 SQIVND (reference sequence). The CDR3 spans 13 residues. DNA of the CDR3: TGTGCCAGTAGTTTCCTAGTGGCCGGGGAGCTGTTTTTT. It is translated as CASSFLVAGELFF.

This clone turned up a few times. This sequence joins TRBV2 and TRBJ2-3, with 9 bases identical to TRBD2. Trimming at V came to 6 bases and at J to 4 bases, leaving 5 bases not matched to a gene. Per the germline V gene, CDR1 is SNHLY and CDR2 is FYNNEI. The CDR3 totals 14 residues. CDR3 in DNA: TGTGCCAGCAGATGGACTAGCGAGGCAGATACGCAGTATTTT. It is translated as CASRWTSEADTQYF.

The genes are TRBV2 and TRBJ1-1; D is perhaps TRBD1 (6 bases). V shed 7 bases and J shed 2 bases, with 14 bases lying between them. This CDR3 region has 14 residues. Germline CDR1 and CDR2: SNHLY and FYNNEI. In DNA form, the CDR3 reads TGTGCCAGCAAGGGGACACGAACTAACACTGAAGCTTTCTTT. Translated, it gives CASKGTRTNTEAFF.

This clone was picked up a small number of times. This chain's CDR3 is CASSKRTAGANVLTF. The CDR3 DNA reads as TGTGCCAGCAGCAAAAGGACAGCTGGGGCCAACGTCCTGACTTTC. The chain uses TRBV9 and TRBJ2-6; D might be TRBD1 (6 bases). Germline V gives CDR1 SGDLS, CDR2 YYNGEE. The V end was cut by 4 bases, the J end by 2 bases, with 10 bases between. There are 15 residues in the CDR3.

This chain connects TRBV7-2 to TRBJ2-3, with D hard to call. The germline gives CDR1 SGHTA, CDR2 FQGNSA. Deletions cut 2 bases from V and 1 base from J, with 7 bases between. This CDR3 spans 14 amino acids. This CDR3 reads CASSLRPGTDTQYF. As DNA, the CDR3 is TGTGCCAGCAGCTTAAGGCCAGGCACAGATACGCAGTATTTT.

The chain joins TRBV30 to TRBJ2-2, with D possibly being TRBD2 (6 bases). This CDR3 contains 13 residues. The V gene lost 8 bases and the J gene lost 7 bases, with 17 bases spanning the gap. Per germline, CDR1 GTSNPN and CDR2 SVGIG (reference sequence). The CDR3 spells CAINLGGIGELFF. CDR3 coding DNA: TGTGCCATAAACCTAGGAGGGATCGGGGAGCTGTTTTTT.